This T cell receptor beta chain was documented in a study of CD8 T cells in Susac syndrome. V lost 5 bases, J lost 2 bases, and 16 bases lay in between. The germline CDR1 and CDR2 sequences are SQVTM and ANQGSEA. The CDR3 runs 15 residues. An input of about 0.5 to 1 ug of RNA was subjected to reverse transcription using random hexamers. TCRdb re-called the immunoSEQ multiplex PCR reads through MiXCR, storing one row per CDR3 protein. This table has roughly 140,000 distinct CDR3 sequences, more than 90% appearing once. The sample was CD4+ T cells from PBMCs. This rearrangement joins TRBV29-1 to TRBJ1-3; D call uncertain. This TCR came from a human donor with Susac syndrome. The DNA for the CDR3 is TGCAGCGTTTTGTTGTACGGGAACCCTGGAAACACCATATATTTT. It specifies CSVLLYGNPGNTIYF.